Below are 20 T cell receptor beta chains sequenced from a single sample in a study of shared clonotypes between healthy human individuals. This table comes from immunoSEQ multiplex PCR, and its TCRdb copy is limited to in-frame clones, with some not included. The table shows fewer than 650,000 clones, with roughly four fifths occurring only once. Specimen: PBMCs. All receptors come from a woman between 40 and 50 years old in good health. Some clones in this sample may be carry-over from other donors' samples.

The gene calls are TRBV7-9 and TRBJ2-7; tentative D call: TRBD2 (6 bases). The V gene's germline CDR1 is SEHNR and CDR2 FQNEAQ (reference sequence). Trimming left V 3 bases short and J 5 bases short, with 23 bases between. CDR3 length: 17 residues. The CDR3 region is CASSLAYSSETPDEQYF. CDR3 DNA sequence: TGTGCCAGCAGCTTGGCCTATTCTAGCGAGACACCCGACGAGCAGTACTTC.

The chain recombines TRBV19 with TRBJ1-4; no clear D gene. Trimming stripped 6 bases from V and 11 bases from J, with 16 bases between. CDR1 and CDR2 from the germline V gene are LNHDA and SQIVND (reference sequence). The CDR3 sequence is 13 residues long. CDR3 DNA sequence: TGTGCCAGTAGGGCTGGTCCACCGGGGAAACTGTTTTTT. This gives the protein CASRAGPPGKLFF.

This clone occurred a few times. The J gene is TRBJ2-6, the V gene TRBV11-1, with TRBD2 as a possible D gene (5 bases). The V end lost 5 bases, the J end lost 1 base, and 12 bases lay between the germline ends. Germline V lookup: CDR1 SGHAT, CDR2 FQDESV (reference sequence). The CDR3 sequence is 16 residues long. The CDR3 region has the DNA TGTGCCAGCAGCACCCCCGGGAAGTCTGGGGCCAACGTCCTGACTTTC. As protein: CASSTPGKSGANVLTF. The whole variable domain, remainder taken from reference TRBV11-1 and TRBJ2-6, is EAEVAQSPRYKITEKSQAVAFWCDPISGHATLYWYRQILGQGPELLVQFQDESVVDDSQLPKDRFSAERLKGVDSTLKIQPAELGDSAMYLCASSTPGKSGANVLTFGAGSRLTVL.

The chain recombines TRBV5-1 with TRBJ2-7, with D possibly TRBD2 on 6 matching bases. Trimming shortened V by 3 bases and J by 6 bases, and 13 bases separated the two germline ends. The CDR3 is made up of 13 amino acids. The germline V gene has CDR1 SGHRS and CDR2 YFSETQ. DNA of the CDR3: TGCGCCAGCAGCTCGCAGGGAGGTGGCGAGCAGTACTTC. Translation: CASSSQGGGEQYF. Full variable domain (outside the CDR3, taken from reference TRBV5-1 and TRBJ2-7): KAGVTQTPRYLIKTRGQQVTLSCSPISGHRSVSWYQQTPGQGLQFLFEYFSETQRNKGNFPGRFSGRQFSNSRSEMNVSTLELGDSALYLCASSSQGGGEQYFGPGTRLTVT.

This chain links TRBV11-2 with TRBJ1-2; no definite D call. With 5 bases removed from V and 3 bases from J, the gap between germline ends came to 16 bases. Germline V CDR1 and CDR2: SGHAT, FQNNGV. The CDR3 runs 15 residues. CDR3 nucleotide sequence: TGTGCCAGCAGCCCTCTTCTAGGTCCGGACTATGGCTACACCTTC. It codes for CASSPLLGPDYGYTF.

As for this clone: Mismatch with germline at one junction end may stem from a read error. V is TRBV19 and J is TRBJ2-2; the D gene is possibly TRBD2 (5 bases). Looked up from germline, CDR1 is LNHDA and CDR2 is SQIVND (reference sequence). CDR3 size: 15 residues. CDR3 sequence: CTSSIDRGDIGELFF. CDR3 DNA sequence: TGTACCAGTAGTATAGATCGTGGGGATATCGGGGAACTGTTTTTT.

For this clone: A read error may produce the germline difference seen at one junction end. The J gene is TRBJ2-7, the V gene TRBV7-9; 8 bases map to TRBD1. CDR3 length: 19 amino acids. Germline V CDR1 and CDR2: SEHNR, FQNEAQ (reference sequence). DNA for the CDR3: TGTGCCAGCGGCTTAGCGGTGAGAACAGGGGGACTGGGGTCCTACGAGCAGTGCTTC. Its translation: CASGLAVRTGGLGSYEQCF.

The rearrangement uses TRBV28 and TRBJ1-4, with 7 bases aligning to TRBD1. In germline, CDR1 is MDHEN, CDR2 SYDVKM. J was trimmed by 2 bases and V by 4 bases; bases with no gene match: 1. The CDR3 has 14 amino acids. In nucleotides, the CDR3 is TGTGCCAGCAGTTCGACAGGGACTAATGAAAAACTGTTTTTT. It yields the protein CASSSTGTNEKLFF.

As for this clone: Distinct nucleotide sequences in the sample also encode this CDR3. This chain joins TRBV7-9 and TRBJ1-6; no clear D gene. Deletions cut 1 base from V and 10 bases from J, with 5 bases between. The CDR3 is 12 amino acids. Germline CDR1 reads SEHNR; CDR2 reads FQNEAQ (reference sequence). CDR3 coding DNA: TGTGCCAGCAGCTTAGAGGGCTCACCCCTCCACTTT. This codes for CASSLEGSPLHF.

The CDR3 loop reads CAIGELAGVYEQYF. The CDR3 DNA follows: TGTGCCATCGGGGAGCTAGCGGGAGTCTACGAGCAGTACTTC. This rearrangement joins TRBV10-3 to TRBJ2-7; 10 nucleotides line up with TRBD2. The CDR3 has 14 residues. J was trimmed by 3 bases and V by 8 bases; bases with no gene match: 7. The germline CDR1 and CDR2 sequences are ENHRY and SYGVKD.

CDR3 in amino acids: CASSASSADSYEQYF. CDR3 DNA sequence: TGTGCCAGCAGCGCCTCTAGCGCCGATTCCTACGAGCAGTACTTC. This chain connects TRBV9 to TRBJ2-7, with a tentative D call TRBD2 (6 bases). CDR1 is SGDLS and CDR2 is YYNGEE in the germline V gene. CDR3 length equals 15 residues. V lost 3 bases and J lost 1, with 14 bases in between.

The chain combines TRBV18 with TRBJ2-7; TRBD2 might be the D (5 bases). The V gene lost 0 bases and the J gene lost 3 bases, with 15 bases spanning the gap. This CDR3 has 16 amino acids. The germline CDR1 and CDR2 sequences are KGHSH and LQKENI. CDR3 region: CASSPPSGGPDYEQYF. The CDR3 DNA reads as TGTGCCAGCTCACCACCGTCCGGAGGTCCGGACTACGAGCAGTACTTC.

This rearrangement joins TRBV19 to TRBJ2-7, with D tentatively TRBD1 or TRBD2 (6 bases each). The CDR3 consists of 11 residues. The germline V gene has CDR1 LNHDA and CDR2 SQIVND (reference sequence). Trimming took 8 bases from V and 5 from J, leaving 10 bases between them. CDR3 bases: TGTGCCAGTGTCGGGGGCCACGAGCAGTACTTC. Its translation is CASVGGHEQYF.

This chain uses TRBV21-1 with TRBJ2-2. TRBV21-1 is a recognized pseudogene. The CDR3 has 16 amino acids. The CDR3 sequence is CASSKECRTVPGELFF. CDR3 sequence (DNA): TGTGCCAGCAGCAAAGAATGCAGGACGGTACCCGGGGAGCTGTTTTTT.

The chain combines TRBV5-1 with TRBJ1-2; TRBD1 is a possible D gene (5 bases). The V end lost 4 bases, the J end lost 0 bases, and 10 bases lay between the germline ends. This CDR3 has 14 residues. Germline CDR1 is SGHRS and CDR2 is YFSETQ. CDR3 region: CASSGGVTNYGYTF. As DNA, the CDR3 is TGCGCCAGCAGCGGGGGGGTAACTAACTATGGCTACACCTTC.

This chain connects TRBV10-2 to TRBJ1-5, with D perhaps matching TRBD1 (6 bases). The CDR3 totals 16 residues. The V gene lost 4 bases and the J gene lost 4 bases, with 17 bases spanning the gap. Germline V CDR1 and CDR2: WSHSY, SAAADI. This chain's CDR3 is CASSGFADSPNQPQHF. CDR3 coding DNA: TGCGCCAGCAGTGGCTTCGCGGACAGTCCTAATCAGCCCCAGCATTTT.

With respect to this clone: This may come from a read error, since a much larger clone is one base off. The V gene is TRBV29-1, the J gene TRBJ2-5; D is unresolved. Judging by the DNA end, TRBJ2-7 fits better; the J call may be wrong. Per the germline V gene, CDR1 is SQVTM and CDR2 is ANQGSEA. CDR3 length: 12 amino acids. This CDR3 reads CSVVGSSCEQYF. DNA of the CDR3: TGCAGCGTTGTAGGCAGCTCCTGCGAGCAGTACTTC.

The DNA for the CDR3 is TGTGCCAGCAGTTTAAGAGTACAGAACACTGAAGCTTTCTTT. As protein: CASSLRVQNTEAFF. V usage is TRBV28 and J usage is TRBJ1-1, with D unresolved. Germline CDR1 and CDR2: MDHEN and SYDVKM. There are 14 residues in the CDR3. V lost 2 bases and J lost 1, with 8 bases in between.

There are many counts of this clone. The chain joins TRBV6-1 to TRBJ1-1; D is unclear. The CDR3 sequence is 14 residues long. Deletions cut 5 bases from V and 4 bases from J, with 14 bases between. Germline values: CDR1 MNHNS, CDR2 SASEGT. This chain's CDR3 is CASSTPRGSTEAFF. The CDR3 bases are TGTGCCAGCAGTACCCCGCGGGGAAGCACTGAAGCTTTCTTT.

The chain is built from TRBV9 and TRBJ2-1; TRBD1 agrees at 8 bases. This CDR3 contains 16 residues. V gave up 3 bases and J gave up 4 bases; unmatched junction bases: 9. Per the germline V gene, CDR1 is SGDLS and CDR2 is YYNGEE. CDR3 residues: CASSAPGQGRYNEQFF. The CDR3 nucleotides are TGTGCCAGCAGCGCCCCAGGACAGGGCCGATACAATGAGCAGTTCTTC.